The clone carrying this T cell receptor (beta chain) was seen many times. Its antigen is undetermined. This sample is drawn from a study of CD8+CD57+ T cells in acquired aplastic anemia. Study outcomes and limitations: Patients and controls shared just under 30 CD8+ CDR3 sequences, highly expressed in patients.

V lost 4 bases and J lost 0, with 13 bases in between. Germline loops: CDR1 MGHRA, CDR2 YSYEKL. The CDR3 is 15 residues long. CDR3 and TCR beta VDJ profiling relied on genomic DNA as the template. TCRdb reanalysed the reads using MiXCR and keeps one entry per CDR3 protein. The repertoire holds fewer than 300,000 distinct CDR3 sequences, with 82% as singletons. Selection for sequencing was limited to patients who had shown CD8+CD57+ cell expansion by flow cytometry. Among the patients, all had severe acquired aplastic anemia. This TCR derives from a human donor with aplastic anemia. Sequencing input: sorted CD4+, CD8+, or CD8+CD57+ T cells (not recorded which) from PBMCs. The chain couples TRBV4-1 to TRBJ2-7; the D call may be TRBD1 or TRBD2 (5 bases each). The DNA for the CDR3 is TGCGCCAGCAGCCCCGGGACCTCGAGCTCCTACGAGCAGTACTTC. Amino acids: CASSPGTSSSYEQYF.